This T cell receptor beta chain came from a study of T cells in Graves' hyperthyroidism and ophthalmopathy. Amplified regions were TCR beta CDR3 sequences from RNA transcripts. The TCR CDR3 first-round RT-PCR relied on the HTBI primer set. Each CDR3 protein gets one entry after TCRdb re-called the multiplex PCR reads with MiXCR. Of 650,000 to 700,000 distinct CDR3 sequences in the sample, 15% to 20% were seen once. The CDR3 is 16 amino acids. Germline assignment: CDR1 SGDLS and CDR2 YYNGEE. Trimming took 0 bases from V and 3 from J; bases not matched to a gene: 3. This clonotype originated in a man in his fifties or sixties with Graves' hyperthyroidism. The chain couples TRBV9 to TRBJ2-3; 11 bases fit TRBD2. Specimen: blood. The CDR3 DNA is TGTGCCAGCAGCGTAGGGGCTAGCGGGAGGACAGATACGCAGTATTTT. Amino acids: CASSVGASGRTDTQYF.